Following are 18 T cell receptor beta chains from one sample sequenced in a study of T cells in Graves' hyperthyroidism and ophthalmopathy. Amplification of TCR beta CDR3 regions was performed using RNA transcripts as template. HTBI primers were used for first-round RT-PCR of the TCR CDR3. TCRdb processed the multiplex PCR reads anew with MiXCR; each CDR3 protein has one entry. Of hundreds of thousands of distinct CDR3 sequences listed, 45% are singletons. Sequences were obtained from peripheral blood or thyroid tissue (not recorded which). These TCRs come from an adult man with Graves' disease, either hyperthyroidism or ophthalmopathy (not recorded which).

In its sample, this clonotype was seen many times. The chain employs TRBV7-9 and TRBJ1-5; D is uncertain. CDR1 is SEHNR and CDR2 is FQNEAQ in the germline V gene (reference sequence). This CDR3 is built from 12 residues. Trimming shortened V by 1 base and J by 5 bases, and 3 bases separated the two germline ends. In DNA form, the CDR3 reads TGTGCCAGCAGCTTAGGGGATCAGCCCCAGCATTTT. The encoded protein is CASSLGDQPQHF. Full variable domain (missing parts from reference TRBV7-9 and TRBJ1-5): DTGVSQNPRHKITKRGQNVTFRCDPISEHNRLYWYRQTLGQGPEFLTYFQNEAQLEKSRLLSDRFSAERPKGSFSTLEIQRTEQGDSAMYLCASSLGDQPQHFGDGTRLSIL.

The chain couples TRBV11-2 to TRBJ2-2; possibly TRBD1 or TRBD2 for D (6 bases each). Germline CDR1 reads SGHAT; CDR2 reads FQNNGV. The CDR3 contains 14 residues. Trimming removed 5 bases at V and 1 base at J, with 8 bases between. Here the CDR3 DNA reads TGTGCCAGCAGCCGGGGGCGGAACACCGGGGAGCTGTTTTTT. Residues: CASSRGRNTGELFF.

The chain joins TRBV2 to TRBJ2-2, with TRBD2 identical over 8 bases. Germline V lookup: CDR1 SNHLY, CDR2 FYNNEI. The CDR3 loop spans 15 amino acids. V gave up 5 bases and J gave up 5 bases; unmatched junction bases: 7. The DNA for the CDR3 is TGTGCCAGCAGTTACCGGGAGGGCTGGACCGGGGAGCTGTTTTTT. Its protein is CASSYREGWTGELFF.

This clonotype was observed a handful of times. The V call is TRBV20-1, the J call TRBJ2-7; D is uncertain. V was shortened by 2 bases and J by 5 bases, with 10 bases between the two germline ends. CDR1 is DFQATT and CDR2 is SNEGSKA in the germline V gene (reference sequence). This CDR3 comprises 12 residues. This CDR3 is CSARPDSDEQYF. In DNA, the CDR3 is TGCAGTGCTAGACCTGACTCGGACGAGCAGTACTTC.

V gene TRBV20-1 combines with J gene TRBJ1-5, with no clear D. The germline V gene encodes CDR1 DFQATT and CDR2 SNEGSKA (reference sequence). The CDR3 covers 14 residues. The V end lost 6 bases, the J end lost 6 bases, and 18 bases lay between the germline ends. The CDR3 DNA follows: TGCAGTGCCATCGGAAGCAGTCGGGGTCAGCCCCAGCATTTT. This sequence encodes CSAIGSSRGQPQHF.

This clonotype turned up a few times. The V gene is TRBV7-9, the J gene TRBJ1-6; D ambiguous. The CDR3 sequence is 14 residues long. V was cut by 5 bases and J by 6 bases, with 11 bases left in between. Germline CDR1 reads SEHNR; CDR2 reads FQNEAQ (reference sequence). CDR3 region: CASSPGVGNSPLHF. CDR3 nucleotide sequence: TGTGCCAGCAGCCCCGGGGTTGGTAATTCACCCCTCCACTTT.

The chain recombines TRBV24-1 with TRBJ1-5, with D perhaps matching TRBD1 (6 bases). CDR3 length: 16 residues. Germline V gene sequence: CDR1 KGHDR, CDR2 SFDVKD. V shed 6 bases and J shed 1 base, with 15 bases lying between them. CDR3 region: CATSNPRGISNQPQHF. The DNA of the CDR3 is TGTGCCACCAGTAACCCCAGGGGAATAAGCAATCAGCCCCAGCATTTT.

The table lists this clonotype with a few counts. J is TRBJ1-2 and V is TRBV5-6, with TRBD1 as a possible D gene (5 bases). CDR1 is SGHDT and CDR2 is YYEEEE in the germline V gene. CDR3 length equals 15 residues. V was cut by 2 bases and J by 8 bases, with 19 bases left in between. This CDR3 is CASSFGTVLSRGYTF. The CDR3 region has the DNA TGTGCCAGCAGCTTCGGGACGGTCCTATCTCGGGGCTACACCTTC.

This clonotype has only one observation. The chain has TRBV12-3 or TRBV12-4 and TRBJ2-7; D is perhaps TRBD2 (5 bases). The V gene lost 6 bases and the J gene lost 6 bases, with 18 bases spanning the gap. This CDR3 spans 14 amino acids. The CDR3 coding sequence is TGTGCCAGCAGAATCACCGGGAATGGGGTCGAGCAGTACTTC. This translates into CASRITGNGVEQYF.

CDR3 residues: CSVAEVGGRDEQYF. The CDR3 DNA sequence: TGCAGCGTTGCGGAGGTTGGGGGGCGGGACGAGCAGTACTTC. The gene calls are TRBV29-1 and TRBJ2-7, with D perhaps being TRBD1 or TRBD2 (6 bases each). V was trimmed by 4 bases and J by 5 bases, leaving 18 bases between them. The CDR3 sequence is 14 residues long. Germline CDR1 SQVTM, CDR2 ANQGSEA.

The chain couples TRBV20-1 to TRBJ2-7; 11 bases line up with TRBD1. CDR1 and CDR2 (germline): DFQATT, SNEGSKA (reference sequence). CDR3 length: 15 amino acids. V lost 0 bases and J lost 7; bases outside the gene matches: 8. The CDR3 bases are TGCAGTGCTAGAGATCGAGGACAGGGGGCGCGGGAGCAGTACTTC. This codes for CSARDRGQGAREQYF.

Only a few counts were recorded for this clonotype. The J gene is TRBJ1-1, the V gene TRBV7-3; D is ambiguous. Trimming removed 5 bases from V and 4 bases from J, with 14 bases in between. CDR3 size: 14 residues. The germline gives CDR1 SGHTA, CDR2 FQGTGA. CDR3 region: CASSREYSATEAFF. DNA of the CDR3: TGTGCCAGCAGCCGCGAGTACTCGGCCACTGAAGCTTTCTTT.

This chain joins TRBV25-1 and TRBJ2-5; D is unresolved. Trimming took off 7 bases at V and 7 bases at J, with 13 bases between the two ends. Per the germline V gene, CDR1 is MGHDK and CDR2 is SYGVNS. This CDR3 has 12 amino acids. The CDR3 coding sequence is TGTGCCAGCACCCCGCCGACCGGGACCCAGTACTTC. Translation gives CASTPPTGTQYF.

This clonotype was detected only a few times. V usage is TRBV20-1 and J usage is TRBJ2-7, with D unresolved. Per the germline V gene, CDR1 is DFQATT and CDR2 is SNEGSKA (reference sequence). V lost 4 bases to trimming and J lost 1 base, with 8 bases between them. The CDR3 loop spans 12 amino acids. The DNA of the CDR3 is TGCAGTGCTACACCATTATCCTACGAGCAGTACTTC. Translating gives CSATPLSYEQYF.

This clonotype was counted many times. The chain joins TRBV20-1 to TRBJ1-5; TRBD1 agrees at 9 bases. CDR3 length equals 13 residues. The V gene's germline CDR1 is DFQATT and CDR2 SNEGSKA (reference sequence). After removal of 6 bases from V and 6 bases from J, the junction contained 6 bases not matched to a gene. The CDR3 nucleotides read TGCAGTGCCAGGACAGGGGTTGGTCAGCCCCAGCATTTT. It encodes CSARTGVGQPQHF.

The genes are TRBV7-2 and TRBJ1-4, with no clear D. CDR1 is SGHTA and CDR2 is FQGNSA in the germline V gene. V dropped 1 base and J dropped 10 bases, with 10 bases sitting between them. The CDR3 is 13 residues long. CDR3 nucleotides: TGTGCCAGCAGCTTAGTCAGTGGTGGAAAACTGTTTTTT. It encodes CASSLVSGGKLFF.

This clonotype was recorded at least ten times. This sequence joins TRBV6-6 and TRBJ1-6, with D perhaps matching TRBD1 (5 bases). The ends were cut back, 4 bases at V and 10 bases at J, with 14 bases in the middle. The germline V gene encodes CDR1 MNHNY and CDR2 SVGAGI (reference sequence). This CDR3 spans 14 amino acids. The DNA of the CDR3 is TGTGCCAGCAGTTCCGGACAAAAGGTATCACCCCTCCACTTT. Protein product: CASSSGQKVSPLHF.

This sequence joins TRBV29-1 and TRBJ1-2; no reliable D call. The CDR3 is 16 amino acids. Between the trimmed V and J ends, which lost 4 bases and 2 bases, there was a span of 20 bases. Germline V lookup: CDR1 SQVTM, CDR2 ANQGSEA. This chain's CDR3 is CSVVQRADGSNYGYTF. The CDR3 region has the DNA TGCAGCGTTGTTCAACGAGCTGACGGCTCGAACTATGGCTACACCTTC.